This is a list of T cell receptor beta chains from one sample in a study of cytomegalovirus exposure and HLA in healthy donors. Libraries were prepared by immunoSEQ multiplex PCR; TCRdb keeps only in-frame clonotypes and omits some of them. The table records about 150,000 clones, around 80% of them present only once. The sample consisted of PBMCs. These receptors all come from a woman aged 40 to 50 in good health and CMV-seropositive. Each CDR3 is given with its conserved first and last residue. The D gene is left open where the match is weak. The size field is filled for only some rows; it gives once, few, many or a size class.

TRBV5-1	.	TRBJ1-2	.	TGCGCCAGCAGCGCCCGGACTGAAGCTAACTATGGCTACACCTTC	CASSARTEANYGYTF
TRBV6-1	few	TRBJ2-5	.	TGTGCCAGGGGGAGGGGGATGGGTGGGGAGACCCAGTACTTC	CARGRGMGGETQYF
TRBV7-9	.	TRBJ2-3	.	TGTGCCAGCAGCCGGCTCATCAGGGGAGGCACAGATACGCAGTATTTT	CASSRLIRGGTDTQYF
TRBV6-5	few	TRBJ1-1	TRBD1	TGTGCCAGCAGTGAAGGACAGGAGAACACTGAAGCTTTCTTT	CASSEGQENTEAFF
TRBV28	once	TRBJ2-7	TRBD1	TGTGCCAGCAGTATCCAGGGGGCATCCTACGAGCAGTACTTC	CASSIQGASYEQYF
TRBV4-2	.	TRBJ2-6	TRBD1	TGTGCCAGCAGCCAAGGGGACAGCTCTGGGGCCAACGGCCTGACTTTC	CASSQGDSSGANGLTF
TRBV10-3	.	TRBJ1-1	.	TGTGCCATCAGTGATAGGGACATGAACACTGAAGCTTTCTTT	CAISDRDMNTEAFF
TRBV28	.	TRBJ2-1	TRBD2	TGTGCCAGCAGTTTAGCTGGACTAGCGGGGGGGATTTACAATGAGCAGTTCTTC	CASSLAGLAGGIYNEQFF
TRBV5-1	.	TRBJ2-6	.	TGCGCCAGCAGCTTGGATGTCGGGGTTGGGGCCAACGTCCTGACTTTC	CASSLDVGVGANVLTF
TRBV7-9	.	TRBJ1-6	.	TGTGCCAGCGGACGAATCAGGGGCCGGGATTCACCCCTCCACTTT	CASGRIRGRDSPLHF
TRBV7-7	.	TRBJ2-3	TRBD1	TGTGCCAGCAGCTTAGGGACAGGGGAGTATACGCAGTATTTT	CASSLGTGEYTQYF
TRBV19	.	TRBJ1-2	.	TGTGCCAGTAGTAGCCGATTCGACAGGCTCCAACGCTTC	CASSSRFDRLQRF
TRBV9	.	TRBJ2-7	.	TGTGCCAGCAGCGTAGTACTGACGGGAGAGCAGTACTTC	CASSVVLTGEQYF
TRBV6-1	once	TRBJ2-4	.	TGTGCCAGCAGTGAGGACAGAACTATAGCCAAAAACATTCAGTACTTC	CASSEDRTIAKNIQYF
TRBV6-1	.	TRBJ1-2	TRBD1	TGTGCCAGCAGTGAATGGGGACAGGGCTGGGGCTACACCTTC	CASSEWGQGWGYTF
TRBV28	.	TRBJ2-2	.	TGTGCCAGCAGCCTCCTCGCAGGGGCGATCACCGGGGAGCTGTTTTTT	CASSLLAGAITGELFF
TRBV6-6	few	TRBJ2-1	.	TGTGCCAGCCACTCCTCGGGGGTTTTCGGGAATGAGCAGTTCTTC	CASHSSGVFGNEQFF
TRBV7-9	once	TRBJ1-4	.	TGTTCCAGCAGCTCCTCTCGTGAAAAACTGTTTTTT	CSSSSSREKLFF
TRBV30	few	TRBJ1-2	TRBD1	TGTGCCTGGATCCGTCAGGGGGCTATATATGGCTACACCTTC	CAWIRQGAIYGYTF
TRBV29-1	.	TRBJ2-3	.	TGCAGCGTTGGGGGCAGGGGTCTAGCAGATACGCAGTATTTT	CSVGGRGLADTQYF
TRBV10-3	once	TRBJ1-2	TRBD1	TGTGCCGTCGGACAGGGGGCGCGCACGGGGGGCTACACCTTC	CAVGQGARTGGYTF
TRBV11-3	.	TRBJ2-3	TRBD2	TGTGCCAGCAGCCCCGGACTAGCGGGCATAGATACGCAGTATTTT	CASSPGLAGIDTQYF
TRBV10-3	.	TRBJ1-2	TRBD1	TGTGCCATCAGAGACAGGGACGGCTACACCTTC	CAIRDRDGYTF
TRBV4-3	once	TRBJ2-5	.	TGCGCCAGCAGCCGAACCGTAGGGGCAGGGAAAGAGACCCAGTACTTC	CASSRTVGAGKETQYF
TRBV11-3	.	TRBJ1-1	.	TGTGCCAGCAGCCTGGGGGGGAGTAACACTGAAGCTTTCTTT	CASSLGGSNTEAFF
TRBV6-5	once	TRBJ1-1	.	TGTGCCAGCAGTTACTTAACCCGTACAGTGGGCACTGAAGCTTTCTTT	CASSYLTRTVGTEAFF
TRBV5-4	few	TRBJ1-3	TRBD1	TGTGCCAGCAGCCTCGACAGGGGGCCAGGAAACACCATATATTTT	CASSLDRGPGNTIYF
TRBV30	.	TRBJ2-3	.	TGTGCCTGGAGCCCTGGTACGGGCACAGATACGCAGTATTTT	CAWSPGTGTDTQYF
TRBV7-8	.	TRBJ1-6	TRBD1	TGTGCCAGCAGCTTAGGGGACAGGGTTAATTCACCCCTCCACTTT	CASSLGDRVNSPLHF